A single sample gave rise to the 19 T cell receptor beta chains below, sequenced in a study of a mutant IDH1 vaccine in newly diagnosed glioma. No cognate antigen is known for these TCRs. Repertoires were generated with immunoSEQ multiplex PCR, while TCRdb's copy carries only in-frame clones and drops some. The repertoire holds 39,000 or so clones, with approximately 78% as singletons. Time point in this sample: week 5, during vaccination. Each vaccine dose was 300 ug of mutant IDH1 20-mer peptide, with topical imiquimod. The sequences come from PBMCs, collected from a glioma patient whose treatment included an IDH1 peptide vaccine. These receptors were collected from a man between 40 and 49 years old with glioma.

V gene TRBV6-5 combines with J gene TRBJ1-6; no clear D gene. Germline V lookup: CDR1 MNHEY, CDR2 SVGAGI. The CDR3 consists of 15 residues. V gave up 0 bases and J gave up 3 bases, with 6 bases separating them. The CDR3 coding sequence is TGTGCCAGCAGTTACTCTGGCCTCTATAATTCACCCCTCCACTTT. This encodes CASSYSGLYNSPLHF.

In this sample, this clone turned up a few times. The chain employs TRBV11-1 and TRBJ1-1; D unclear. The V and J ends lost 2 bases and 4 bases respectively, with 11 bases between them. The CDR3 is made up of 14 amino acids. Germline CDR1 SGHAT, CDR2 FQDESV (reference sequence). CDR3 sequence (DNA): TGTGCCAGCAGCTTAAGGGAGGGTACCACTGAAGCTTTCTTT. It yields the protein CASSLREGTTEAFF.

This rearrangement joins TRBV2 to TRBJ2-1; TRBD1 matches 9 bases. The germline V gene has CDR1 SNHLY and CDR2 FYNNEI. The CDR3 spans 15 residues. J was trimmed by 4 bases and V by 6 bases; bases with no gene match: 7. CDR3 protein: CASSRTGGGYNEQFF. In DNA, the CDR3 is TGTGCCAGCAGCCGCACAGGGGGCGGGTACAATGAGCAGTTCTTC.

The rearrangement links TRBV2 to TRBJ2-1, with a weak D call TRBD2 (5 bases). Germline CDR1 is SNHLY and CDR2 is FYNNEI. V lost 5 bases and J 9 bases, leaving 11 bases between the germline ends. CDR3 length: 12 amino acids. The CDR3 nucleotides read TGTGCCAGCAGTAGGGAGCGGAGTGAGCAGTTCTTC. Amino acid sequence: CASSRERSEQFF.

The CDR3 loop reads CASRRRTGISEQYF. The CDR3, as DNA: TGTGCCAGCAGAAGACGGACAGGCATCTCCGAGCAGTACTTC. This chain connects TRBV6-6 to TRBJ2-7; 7 positions agree with TRBD1. The CDR3 is 14 residues long. J gave up 6 bases and V 6 bases, and 11 bases lay outside the gene matches. Germline V gene lookup returns CDR1 MNHNY and CDR2 SVGAGI (reference sequence).

The V gene is TRBV2, the J gene TRBJ2-3, with D hard to call. Trimming cost V 5 bases and J 2 bases, with 5 bases left between them. The germline CDR1 and CDR2 sequences are SNHLY and FYNNEI. This CDR3 comprises 12 residues. The CDR3: CASSYHTDTQYF. CDR3 sequence (DNA): TGTGCCAGCAGTTACCACACAGATACGCAGTATTTT.

This clone has more than one count but fewer than ten. The chain links TRBV19 to TRBJ1-1, with 7 bases lining up with TRBD1. J gave up 1 base and V 7 bases, and 9 bases lay outside the gene matches. The CDR3 loop spans 15 amino acids. Germline assignment: CDR1 LNHDA and CDR2 SQIVND (reference sequence). CDR3 bases: TGTGCCAGTATCCTTCACCCAGGGGGGAACACTGAAGCTTTCTTT. This encodes CASILHPGGNTEAFF.

This chain uses TRBV5-1 with TRBJ1-2, with a possible D match to TRBD1 (6 bases). The CDR3 spans 13 residues. The V end was cut by 4 bases, the J end by 0 bases, with 7 bases between. Per the germline V gene, CDR1 is SGHRS and CDR2 is YFSETQ. For the CDR3, the DNA is TGCGCCAGCAGCCGGGACACTAACTATGGCTACACCTTC. It yields the protein CASSRDTNYGYTF.

CDR3 protein: CASSPGQGFVDTQYF. DNA for the CDR3: TGCGCCAGCAGCCCCGGACAGGGTTTTGTGGATACGCAGTATTTT. This sequence joins TRBV5-1 and TRBJ2-3, with TRBD1 identical over 8 bases. V shed 4 bases and J 6 bases; nucleotides not matched to a gene: 10. CDR3 length equals 15 residues. Germline V gene sequence: CDR1 SGHRS, CDR2 YFSETQ.

This sequence joins TRBV19 and TRBJ2-4; 10 bases are a match to TRBD1. Germline CDR1 reads LNHDA; CDR2 reads SQIVND (reference sequence). J was trimmed by 1 base and V by 3 bases; bases with no gene match: 12. The CDR3 has 19 residues. The CDR3 loop is CASSITGTGEWSAKNIQYF. For the CDR3, the DNA is TGTGCCAGTAGTATTACCGGGACAGGGGAATGGTCGGCCAAAAACATTCAGTACTTC. Full variable domain (missing parts from reference TRBV19 and TRBJ2-4): DGGITQSPKYLFRKEGQNVTLSCEQNLNHDAMYWYRQDPGQGLRLIYYSQIVNDFQKGDIAEGYSVSREKKESFPLTVTSAQKNPTAFYLCASSITGTGEWSAKNIQYFGAGTRLSVL.

This clone has only a few counts. CDR3 protein: CASSQAGGNTEAFF. The CDR3 nucleotides read TGTGCCAGCAGCCAAGCTGGGGGTAACACTGAAGCTTTCTTT. This chain uses TRBV4-2 with TRBJ1-1, with a weak D call TRBD1 (5 bases). The CDR3 has 14 amino acids. V lost 1 base and J 2 bases, leaving 8 bases between the germline ends. Germline V gene data show CDR1 as LGHNA and CDR2 as YNFKEQ.

This clone has a single count. CDR3 loop: CASSGDDNEQFF. DNA of the CDR3: TGTGCCAGCAGTGGGGACGACAATGAGCAGTTCTTC. The chain couples TRBV2 to TRBJ2-1; the D gene could be TRBD1 or TRBD2 (5 bases each). CDR3 size: 12 residues. Trimming left V 4 bases short and J 5 bases short, with 6 bases between. Germline V gene data show CDR1 as SNHLY and CDR2 as FYNNEI.

This sequence joins TRBV5-4 and TRBJ2-7; D perhaps matches TRBD1 (5 bases). The V end lost 5 bases, the J end lost 7 bases, and 19 bases lay between the germline ends. The CDR3 has 14 residues. Germline lookup yields CDR1 SGHNT and CDR2 YYREEE (reference sequence). The CDR3, as DNA: TGTGCCAGCAGAAAACAGGAGCACCCTAGAGAGCAGTACTTC. It is translated as CASRKQEHPREQYF.

The gene calls are TRBV2 and TRBJ1-1; D not resolved. Germline loops: CDR1 SNHLY, CDR2 FYNNEI. This CDR3 is built from 10 residues. V was clipped by 3 bases and J by 10 bases, with 6 bases between them. CDR3 in amino acids: CASSELAAFF. The CDR3, as DNA: TGTGCCAGCAGTGAGCTGGCAGCTTTCTTT.

The chain joins TRBV14 to TRBJ2-5; 9 bases line up with TRBD1. The CDR3 consists of 16 residues. Losses at the gene ends were 3 bases for V and 4 bases for J; bases not matched to a gene: 9. Germline V CDR1 and CDR2: SGHDN, FVKESK. This CDR3 reads CASSQTYRGRRETQYF. CDR3 bases: TGTGCCAGCAGCCAGACGTACAGGGGGCGCCGAGAGACCCAGTACTTC.

There are a few counts of this clone. The chain has TRBV30 and TRBJ1-6; no reliable D call. This CDR3 spans 15 amino acids. CDR1 GTSNPN and CDR2 SVGIG come from the germline V gene (reference sequence). The V end was cut by 3 bases, the J end by 0 bases, with 9 bases between. CDR3: CAWRTDSSYNSPLHF. Here the CDR3 DNA reads TGTGCCTGGAGGACCGATAGCTCCTATAATTCACCCCTCCACTTT. The variable domain in full, with the rest retrieved from reference TRBV30 and TRBJ1-6, is SQTIHQWPATLVQPVGSPLSLECTVEGTSNPNLYWYRQAAGRGLQLLFYSVGIGQISSEVPQNLSASRPQDRQFILSSKKLLLSDSGFYLCAWRTDSSYNSPLHFGNGTRLTVT.

The rearrangement links TRBV10-3 to TRBJ2-7; D might be TRBD2 (5 bases). The V gene's germline CDR1 is ENHRY and CDR2 SYGVKD. V lost 6 bases and J lost 6, with 18 bases in between. The CDR3 totals 14 residues. The CDR3 sequence: CAISPHSQEVEQYF. The DNA for the CDR3 is TGTGCCATCAGCCCACATAGCCAGGAGGTCGAGCAGTACTTC.

The chain couples TRBV5-4 to TRBJ1-2; TRBD1 might be the D (6 bases). V was cut by 1 base and J by 8 bases, with 18 bases left in between. Per the germline V gene, CDR1 is SGHNT and CDR2 is YYREEE (reference sequence). This CDR3 comprises 15 residues. CDR3 sequence (DNA): TGTGCCAGCAGCTTGCAGGGGCCGCCGTTGAGGGGCTACACCTTC. Its protein product is CASSLQGPPLRGYTF. Full variable domain (rest looked up from reference TRBV5-4 and TRBJ1-2): ETGVTQSPTHLIKTRGQQVTLRCSSQSGHNTVSWYQQALGQGPQFIFQYYREEENGRGNFPPRFSGLQFPNYSSELNVNALELDDSALYLCASSLQGPPLRGYTFGSGTRLTVV.

The chain couples TRBV6-5 to TRBJ2-1; D is uncertain. Trimming left V 6 bases short and J 3 bases short, with 15 bases between. Germline-derived CDR1 and CDR2 are MNHEY and SVGAGI. The CDR3 extends over 15 amino acids. This CDR3 is CASRYDTGGYNEQFF. CDR3 nucleotide sequence: TGTGCCAGCAGATATGACACGGGTGGCTACAATGAGCAGTTCTTC.